This T cell receptor (beta chain) is from a study of blood T cell repertoires in COVID-19. Study in general: Samples of COVID-19 (acute and convalescent) were obtained from the United States, Italy and Spain. Sources were T cells, B-cell-depleted T cells, or PBMCs; the material itself was cDNA or gDNA.

Symptom resolution, clearance, or two negative PCRs marked donors in Cohort 3 as recovered. The authors' processing: Amplifying reference gene primers gave estimates of nucleated cell counts. The protocol was immunoSEQ multiplex PCR, while the TCRdb copy is restricted to in-frame clones and leaves out a portion. Clone size and V and J calls were adopted from that table, with D and trimming inferred from the DNA. Of almost 200,000 clones detected, approximately 88% appear once; the ten largest clones hold about 8.1%. The CDR3 loop spans 15 amino acids. The J segment lost 3 bases and the V segment lost 3 bases, leaving 9 bases of the junction unmatched. From germline, CDR1 is SGHRS and CDR2 YFSETQ.

The material sequenced was PBMCs or T cells enriched from blood (not recorded which). The rearrangement joins TRBV5-1 to TRBJ2-7, with 7 bases matching TRBD1. This clonotype was obtained from a woman under 30 who had recovered from COVID-19. The CDR3 loop reads CASSSEQGIYYEQYF. The CDR3 nucleotides are TGCGCCAGCAGCTCAGAACAGGGGATTTACTACGAGCAGTACTTC.